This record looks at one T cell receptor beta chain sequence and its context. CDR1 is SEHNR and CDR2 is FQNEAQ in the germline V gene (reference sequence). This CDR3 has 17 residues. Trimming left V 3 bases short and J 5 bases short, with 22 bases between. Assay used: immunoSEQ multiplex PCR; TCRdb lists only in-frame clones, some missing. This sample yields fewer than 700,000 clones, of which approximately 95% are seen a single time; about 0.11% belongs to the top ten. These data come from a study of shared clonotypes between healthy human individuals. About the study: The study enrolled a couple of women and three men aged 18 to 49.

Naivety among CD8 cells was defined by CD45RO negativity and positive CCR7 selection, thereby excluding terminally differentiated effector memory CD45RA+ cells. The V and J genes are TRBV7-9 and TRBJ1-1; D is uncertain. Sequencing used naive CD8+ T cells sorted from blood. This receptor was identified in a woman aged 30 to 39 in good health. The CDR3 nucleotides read TGTGCCAGCAGCTTGTACAAGCCCCGACGCCTTGTGACTGAAGCTTTCTTT. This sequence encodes CASSLYKPRRLVTEAFF.